The source of this T cell receptor (beta chain) is a study of T cells after yellow fever vaccination. Overall study results and limits: Some clonotypes, a small share, were shared between CD4 and CD8 compartments.

This clonotype showed up just a few times. Antigen: not known. Germline V gene lookup returns CDR1 SGHVS and CDR2 FQNEAQ. With 11 bases clipped from V and 10 bases from J, the junction kept 17 bases outside the gene matches. The CDR3 contains 14 residues. In TCRdb, the 5' RACE reads were re-called with MiXCR into one record per CDR3 protein. The sample shows a few hundred thousand distinct CDR3 sequences, about 4% of them seen only once. The rearrangement joins TRBV7-8 to TRBJ2-1; 7 bases map to TRBD2. This TCR was recovered from a young man who received the YFV17D yellow fever vaccine. Sample: PBMCs, taken 5 days after the yellow fever booster vaccination. The CDR3 here is CAGGGSGPVGEQFF. CDR3 sequence (DNA): TGTGCCGGCGGGGGTTCGGGCCCCGTAGGCGAGCAGTTCTTC.